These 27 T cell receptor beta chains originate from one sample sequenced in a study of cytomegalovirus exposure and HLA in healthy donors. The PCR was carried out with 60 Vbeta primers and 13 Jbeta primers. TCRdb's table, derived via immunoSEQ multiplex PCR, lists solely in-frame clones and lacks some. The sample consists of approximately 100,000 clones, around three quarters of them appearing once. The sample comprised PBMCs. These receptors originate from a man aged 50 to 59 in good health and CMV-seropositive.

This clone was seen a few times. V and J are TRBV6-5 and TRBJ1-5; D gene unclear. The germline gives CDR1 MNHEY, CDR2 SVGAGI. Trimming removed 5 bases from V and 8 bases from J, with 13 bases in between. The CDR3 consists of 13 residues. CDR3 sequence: CASSEERREPQHF. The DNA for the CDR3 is TGTGCCAGCAGTGAAGAGAGGAGGGAGCCCCAGCATTTT.

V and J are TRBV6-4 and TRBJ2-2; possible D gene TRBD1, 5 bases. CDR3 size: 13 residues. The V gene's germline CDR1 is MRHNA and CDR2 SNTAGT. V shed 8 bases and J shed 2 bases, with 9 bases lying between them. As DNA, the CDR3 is TGTGCCAGCTCGCAGGGAAACACCGGGGAGCTGTTTTTT. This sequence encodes CASSQGNTGELFF.

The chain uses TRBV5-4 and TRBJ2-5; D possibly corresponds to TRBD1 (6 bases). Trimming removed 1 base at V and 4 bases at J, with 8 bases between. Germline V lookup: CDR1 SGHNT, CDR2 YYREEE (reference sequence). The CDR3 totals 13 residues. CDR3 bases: TGTGCCAGCAGCTTGATGGGGGCAGAGACCCAGTACTTC. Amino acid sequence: CASSLMGAETQYF.

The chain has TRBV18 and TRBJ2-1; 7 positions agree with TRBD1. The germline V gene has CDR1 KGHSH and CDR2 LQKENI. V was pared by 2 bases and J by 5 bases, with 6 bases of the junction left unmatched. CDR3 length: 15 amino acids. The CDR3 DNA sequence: TGTGCCAGCTCACCAGCGATAGGACAGGACAATGAGCAGTTCTTC. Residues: CASSPAIGQDNEQFF.

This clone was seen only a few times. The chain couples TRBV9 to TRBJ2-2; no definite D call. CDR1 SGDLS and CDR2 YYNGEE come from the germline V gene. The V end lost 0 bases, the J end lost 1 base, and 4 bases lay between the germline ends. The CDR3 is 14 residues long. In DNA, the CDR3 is TGTGCCAGCAGCGTAGGTAGGAACACCGGGGAGCTGTTTTTT. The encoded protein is CASSVGRNTGELFF. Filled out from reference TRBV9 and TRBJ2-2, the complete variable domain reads DSGVTQTPKHLITATGQRVTLRCSPRSGDLSVYWYQQSLDQGLQFLIQYYNGEERAKGNILERFSAQQFPDLHSELNLSSLELGDSALYFCASSVGRNTGELFFGEGSRLTVL.

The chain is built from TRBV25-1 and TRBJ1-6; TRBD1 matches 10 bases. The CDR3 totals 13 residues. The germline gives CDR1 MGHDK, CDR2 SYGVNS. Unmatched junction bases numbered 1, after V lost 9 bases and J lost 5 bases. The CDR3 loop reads CASGQGDNSPLHF. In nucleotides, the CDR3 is TGTGCCAGTGGACAGGGGGATAATTCACCCCTCCACTTT.

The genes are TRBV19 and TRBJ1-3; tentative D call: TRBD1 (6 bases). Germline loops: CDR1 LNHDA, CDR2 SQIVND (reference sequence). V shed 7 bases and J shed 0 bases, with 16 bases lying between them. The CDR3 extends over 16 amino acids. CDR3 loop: CASIGRGHYSGNTIYF. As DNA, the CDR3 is TGTGCCAGTATCGGGAGGGGACACTACTCTGGAAACACCATATATTTT.

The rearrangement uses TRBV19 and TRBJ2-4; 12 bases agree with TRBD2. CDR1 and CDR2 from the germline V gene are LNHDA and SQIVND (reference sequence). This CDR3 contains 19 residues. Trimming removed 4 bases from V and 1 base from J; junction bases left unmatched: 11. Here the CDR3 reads CASSTVSSGRVGAKNIQYF. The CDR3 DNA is TGTGCCAGTAGTACAGTGTCTAGCGGGAGGGTCGGGGCCAAAAACATTCAGTACTTC.

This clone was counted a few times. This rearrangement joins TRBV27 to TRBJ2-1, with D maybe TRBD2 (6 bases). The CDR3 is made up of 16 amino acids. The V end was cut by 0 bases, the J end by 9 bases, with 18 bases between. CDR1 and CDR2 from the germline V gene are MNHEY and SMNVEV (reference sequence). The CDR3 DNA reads TGTGCCAGCAGTTTATCCCCCGAGTGGCGGGGTTCTGAGCAGTTCTTC. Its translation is CASSLSPEWRGSEQFF.

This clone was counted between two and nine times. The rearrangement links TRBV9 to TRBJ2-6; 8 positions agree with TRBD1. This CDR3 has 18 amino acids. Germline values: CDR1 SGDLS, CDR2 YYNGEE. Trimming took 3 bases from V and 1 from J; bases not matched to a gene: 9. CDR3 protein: CASSAADRAASGANVLTF. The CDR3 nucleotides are TGTGCCAGCAGCGCAGCGGACAGGGCGGCATCTGGGGCCAACGTCCTGACTTTC.

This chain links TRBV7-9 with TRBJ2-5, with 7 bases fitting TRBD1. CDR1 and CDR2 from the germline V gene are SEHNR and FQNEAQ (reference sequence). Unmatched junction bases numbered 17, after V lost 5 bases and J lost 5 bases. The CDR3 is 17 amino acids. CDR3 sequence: CASSPGQAFGLGETQYF. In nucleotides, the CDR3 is TGTGCCAGCAGCCCTGGACAGGCTTTTGGGTTAGGCGAGACCCAGTACTTC.

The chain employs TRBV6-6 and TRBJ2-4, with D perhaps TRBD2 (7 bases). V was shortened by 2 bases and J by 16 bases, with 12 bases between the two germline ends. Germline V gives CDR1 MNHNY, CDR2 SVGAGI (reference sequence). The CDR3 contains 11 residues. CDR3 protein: CASSYGGGPYF. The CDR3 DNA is TGTGCCAGCAGTTACGGGGGGGGCCCATACTTC.

CDR3 in amino acids: CASSLRLANKADTQYF. The CDR3 DNA reads as TGTGCCAGCAGCTTACGACTAGCGAATAAAGCAGATACGCAGTATTTT. The chain combines TRBV7-9 with TRBJ2-3; TRBD2 matches 8 bases. The CDR3 contains 16 residues. The V gene's germline CDR1 is SEHNR and CDR2 FQNEAQ (reference sequence). V lost 2 bases and J lost 4; bases outside the gene matches: 8.

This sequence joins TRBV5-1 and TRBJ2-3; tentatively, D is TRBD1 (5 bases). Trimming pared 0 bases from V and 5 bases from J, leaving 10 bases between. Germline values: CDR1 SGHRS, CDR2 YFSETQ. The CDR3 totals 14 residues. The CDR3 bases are TGCGCCAGCAGCTTGGAGGGGATTATAGATACGCAGTATTTT. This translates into CASSLEGIIDTQYF.

In DNA form, the CDR3 reads TGTGCCAGCAGCTCGAGCGGGAGGAGCTCCTACGAGCAGTACTTC. Translation gives CASSSSGRSSYEQYF. The chain recombines TRBV11-2 with TRBJ2-7; 9 nucleotides align to TRBD2. Per germline, CDR1 SGHAT and CDR2 FQNNGV. The J segment lost 0 bases and the V segment lost 4 bases, leaving 4 bases of the junction unmatched. The CDR3 is 15 residues long.

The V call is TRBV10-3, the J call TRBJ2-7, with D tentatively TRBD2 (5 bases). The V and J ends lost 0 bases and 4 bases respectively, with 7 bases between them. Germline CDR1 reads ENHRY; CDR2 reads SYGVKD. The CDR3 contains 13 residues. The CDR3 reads CAISESTRYEQYF. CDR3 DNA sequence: TGTGCCATCAGTGAGTCAACTAGGTACGAGCAGTACTTC.

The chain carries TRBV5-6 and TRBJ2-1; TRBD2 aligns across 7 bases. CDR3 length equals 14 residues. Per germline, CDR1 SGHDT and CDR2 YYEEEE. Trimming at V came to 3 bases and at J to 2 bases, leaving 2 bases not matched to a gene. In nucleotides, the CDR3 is TGTGCCAGCAGCTACGGGACTACCTACAATGAGCAGTTCTTC. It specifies CASSYGTTYNEQFF. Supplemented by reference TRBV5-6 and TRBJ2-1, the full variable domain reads DAGVTQSPTHLIKTRGQQVTLRCSPKSGHDTVSWYQQALGQGPQFIFQYYEEEERQRGNFPDRFSGHQFPNYSSELNVNALLLGDSALYLCASSYGTTYNEQFFGPGTRLTVL.

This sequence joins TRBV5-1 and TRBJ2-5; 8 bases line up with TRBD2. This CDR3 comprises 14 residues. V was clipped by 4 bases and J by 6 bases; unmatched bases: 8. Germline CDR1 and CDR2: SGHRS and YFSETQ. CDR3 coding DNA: TGCGCCAGCAGCCTGAGCGGGGGCGCAAAGACCCAGTACTTC. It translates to CASSLSGGAKTQYF.

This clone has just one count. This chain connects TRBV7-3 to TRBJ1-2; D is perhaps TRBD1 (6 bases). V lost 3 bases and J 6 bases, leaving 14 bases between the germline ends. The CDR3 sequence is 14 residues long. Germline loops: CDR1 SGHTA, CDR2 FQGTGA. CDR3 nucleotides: TGTGCCAGCAGCTTGACAGGCGGAGGAGATGGCTACACCTTC. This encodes CASSLTGGGDGYTF.

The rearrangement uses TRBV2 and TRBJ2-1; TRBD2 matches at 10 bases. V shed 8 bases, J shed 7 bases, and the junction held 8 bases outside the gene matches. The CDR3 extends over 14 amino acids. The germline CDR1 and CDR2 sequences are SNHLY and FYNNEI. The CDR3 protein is CASWERGGRNEQFF. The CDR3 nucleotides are TGTGCCAGCTGGGAGCGGGGGGGCCGTAATGAGCAGTTCTTC.

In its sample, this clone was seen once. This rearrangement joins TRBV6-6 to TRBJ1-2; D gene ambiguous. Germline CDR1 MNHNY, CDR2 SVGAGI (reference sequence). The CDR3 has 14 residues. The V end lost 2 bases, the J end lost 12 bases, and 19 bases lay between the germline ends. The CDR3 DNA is TGTGCCAGCAGTTACGATCCACGGGGAGATAGGGACACCTTC. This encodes CASSYDPRGDRDTF.

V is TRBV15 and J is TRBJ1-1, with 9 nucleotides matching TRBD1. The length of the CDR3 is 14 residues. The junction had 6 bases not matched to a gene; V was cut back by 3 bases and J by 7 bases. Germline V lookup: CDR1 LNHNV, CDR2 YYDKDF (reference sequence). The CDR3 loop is CATSRTGGWVEAFF. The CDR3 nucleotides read TGTGCCACCAGCAGGACAGGGGGGTGGGTTGAAGCTTTCTTT.

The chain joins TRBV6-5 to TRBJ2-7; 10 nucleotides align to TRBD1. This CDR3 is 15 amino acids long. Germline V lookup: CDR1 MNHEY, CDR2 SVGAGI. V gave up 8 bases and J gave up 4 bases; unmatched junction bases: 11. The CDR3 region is CASRPGGTGDYEQYF. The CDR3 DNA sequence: TGTGCCAGCCGCCCGGGTGGGACAGGGGATTACGAGCAGTACTTC.

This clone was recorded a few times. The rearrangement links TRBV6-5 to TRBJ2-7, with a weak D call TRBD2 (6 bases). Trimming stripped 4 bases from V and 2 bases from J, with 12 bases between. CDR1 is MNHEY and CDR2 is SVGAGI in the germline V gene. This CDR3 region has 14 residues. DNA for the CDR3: TGTGCCAGCAGTTTTAACGGGGGAACCTACGAGCAGTACTTC. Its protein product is CASSFNGGTYEQYF.

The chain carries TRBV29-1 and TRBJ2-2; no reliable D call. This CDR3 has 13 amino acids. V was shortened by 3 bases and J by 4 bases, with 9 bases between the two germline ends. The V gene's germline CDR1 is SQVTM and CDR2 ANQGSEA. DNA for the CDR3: TGCAGCGTTGACAGGCGATCCACCGGGGAGCTGTTTTTT. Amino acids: CSVDRRSTGELFF.

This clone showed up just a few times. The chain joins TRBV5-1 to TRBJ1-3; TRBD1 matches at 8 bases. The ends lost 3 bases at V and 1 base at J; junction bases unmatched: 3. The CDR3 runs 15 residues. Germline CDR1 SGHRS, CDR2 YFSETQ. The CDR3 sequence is CASSYQGASGNTIYF. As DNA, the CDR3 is TGCGCCAGCAGCTATCAGGGGGCGTCTGGAAACACCATATATTTT.

This CDR3 reads CASSPRLAGNEQFF. Here the CDR3 DNA reads TGTGCCAGCAGCCCCCGACTAGCGGGGAATGAGCAGTTCTTC. The chain combines TRBV14 with TRBJ2-1, with TRBD2 matching over 11 bases. The germline V gene has CDR1 SGHDN and CDR2 FVKESK. CDR3 size: 14 residues. Trimming at V came to 4 bases and at J to 7 bases, leaving 3 bases not matched to a gene.